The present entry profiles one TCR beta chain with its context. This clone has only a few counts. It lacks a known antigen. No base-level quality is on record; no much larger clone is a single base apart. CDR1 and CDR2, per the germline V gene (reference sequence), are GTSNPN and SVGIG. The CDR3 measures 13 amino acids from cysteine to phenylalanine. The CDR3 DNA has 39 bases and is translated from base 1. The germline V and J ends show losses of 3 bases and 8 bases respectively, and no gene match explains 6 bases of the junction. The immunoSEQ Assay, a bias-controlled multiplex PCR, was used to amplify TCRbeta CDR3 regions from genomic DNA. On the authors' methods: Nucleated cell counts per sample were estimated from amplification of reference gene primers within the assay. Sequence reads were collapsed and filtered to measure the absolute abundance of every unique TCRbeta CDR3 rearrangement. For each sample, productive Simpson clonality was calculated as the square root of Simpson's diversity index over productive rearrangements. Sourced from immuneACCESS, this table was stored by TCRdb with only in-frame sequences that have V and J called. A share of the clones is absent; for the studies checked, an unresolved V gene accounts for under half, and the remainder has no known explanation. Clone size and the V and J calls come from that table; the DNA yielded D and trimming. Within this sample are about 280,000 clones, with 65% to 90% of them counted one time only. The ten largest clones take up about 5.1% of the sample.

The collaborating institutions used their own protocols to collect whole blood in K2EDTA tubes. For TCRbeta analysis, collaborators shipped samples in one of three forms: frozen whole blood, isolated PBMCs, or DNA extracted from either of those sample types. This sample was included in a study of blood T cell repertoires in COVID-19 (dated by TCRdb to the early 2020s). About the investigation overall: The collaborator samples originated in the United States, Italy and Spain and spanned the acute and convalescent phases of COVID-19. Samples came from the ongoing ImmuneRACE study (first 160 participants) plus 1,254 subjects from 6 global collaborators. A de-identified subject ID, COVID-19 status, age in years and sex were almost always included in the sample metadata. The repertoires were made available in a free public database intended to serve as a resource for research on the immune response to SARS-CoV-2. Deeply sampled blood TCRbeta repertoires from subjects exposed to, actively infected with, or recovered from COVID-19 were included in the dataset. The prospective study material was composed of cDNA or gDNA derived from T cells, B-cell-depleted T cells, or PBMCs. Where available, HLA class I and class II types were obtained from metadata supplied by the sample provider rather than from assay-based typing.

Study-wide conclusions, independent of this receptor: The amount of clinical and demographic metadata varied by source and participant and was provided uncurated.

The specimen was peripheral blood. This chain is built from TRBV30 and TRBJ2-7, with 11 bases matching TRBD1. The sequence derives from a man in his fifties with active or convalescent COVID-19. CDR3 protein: CAWSGDRGNKQYF. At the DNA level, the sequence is TGTGCCTGGAGCGGGGACAGGGGGAATAAGCAGTACTTC.